The source of this TCR beta chain is a study of blood T cell repertoires in COVID-19. Study-level information: Both acute and convalescent COVID-19 samples were obtained from the United States, Italy and Spain.

The CDR3 is 16 residues long. V was pared by 5 bases and J by 0 bases, with 8 bases of the junction left unmatched. CDR1 and CDR2 (germline): MDHEN, SYDVKM. Authors' methods: Scientists estimated how many nucleated cells there were by amplifying reference gene primers. Profiled with immunoSEQ multiplex PCR; TCRdb holds only in-frame clones, not every one. Clonal size and the V and J genes are those of that table, whereas D and trimming came from the DNA. The table shows under 250,000 clones, with about 90% occurring only once. The sample taken for sequencing was peripheral blood. The rearrangement links TRBV28 to TRBJ2-5; 8 bases agree with TRBD1. This clonotype originated in a man aged 25 to 45 with acute or convalescent COVID-19. The CDR3 DNA reads as TGTGCCAGCAGTCTACGGACAGGGTTGTACCAAGAGACCCAGTACTTC. Translating gives CASSLRTGLYQETQYF.